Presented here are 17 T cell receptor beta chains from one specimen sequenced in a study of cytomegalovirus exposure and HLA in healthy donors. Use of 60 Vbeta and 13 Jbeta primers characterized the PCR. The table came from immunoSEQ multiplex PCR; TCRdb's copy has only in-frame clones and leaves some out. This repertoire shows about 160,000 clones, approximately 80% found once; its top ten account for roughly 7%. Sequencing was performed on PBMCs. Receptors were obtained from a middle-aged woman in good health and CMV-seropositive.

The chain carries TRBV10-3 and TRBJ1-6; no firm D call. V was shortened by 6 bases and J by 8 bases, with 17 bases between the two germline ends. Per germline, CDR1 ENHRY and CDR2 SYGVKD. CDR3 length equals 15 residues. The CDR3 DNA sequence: TGTGCCATCAGCTCCTCGGACGAGGGCGATTCACCCCTCCACTTT. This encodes CAISSSDEGDSPLHF.

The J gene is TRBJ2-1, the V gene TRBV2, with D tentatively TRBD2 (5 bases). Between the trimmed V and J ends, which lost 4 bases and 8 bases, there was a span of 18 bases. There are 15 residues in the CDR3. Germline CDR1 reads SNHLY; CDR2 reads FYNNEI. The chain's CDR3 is CASSGWRAAEYEQFF. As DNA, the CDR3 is TGTGCCAGCAGTGGGTGGCGGGCAGCGGAGTATGAGCAGTTCTTC.

The CDR3: CASSEEGRSSYNEQFF. In nucleotides, the CDR3 is TGTGCCAGCAGTGAGGAGGGACGCAGCTCCTACAATGAGCAGTTCTTC. The chain carries TRBV25-1 and TRBJ2-1; maybe TRBD2 (6 bases). Trimming cost V 3 bases and J 0 bases, with 12 bases left between them. Germline values: CDR1 MGHDK, CDR2 SYGVNS. There are 16 residues in the CDR3.

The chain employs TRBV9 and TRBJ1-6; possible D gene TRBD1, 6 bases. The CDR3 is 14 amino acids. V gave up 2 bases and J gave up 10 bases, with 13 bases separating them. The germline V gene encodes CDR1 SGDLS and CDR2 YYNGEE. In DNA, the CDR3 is TGTGCCAGCAGCGTGATGACAGGACCCTCACCCCTCCACTTT. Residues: CASSVMTGPSPLHF.

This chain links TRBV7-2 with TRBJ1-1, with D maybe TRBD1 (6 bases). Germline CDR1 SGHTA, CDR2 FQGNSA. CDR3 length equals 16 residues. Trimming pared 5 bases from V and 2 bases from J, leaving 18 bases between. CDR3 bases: TGTGCCAGCAGCCCTAAGCCACAGGGCAGCAACACTGAAGCTTTCTTT. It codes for CASSPKPQGSNTEAFF.

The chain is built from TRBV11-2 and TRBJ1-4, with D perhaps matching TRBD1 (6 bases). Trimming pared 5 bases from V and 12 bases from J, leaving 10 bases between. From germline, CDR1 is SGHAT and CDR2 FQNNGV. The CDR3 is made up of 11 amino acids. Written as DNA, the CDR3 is TGTGCCAGCAGCGCCAGGGGAGAACTGTTTTTT. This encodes CASSARGELFF. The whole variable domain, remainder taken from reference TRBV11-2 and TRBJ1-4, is EAGVAQSPRYKIIEKRQSVAFWCNPISGHATLYWYQQILGQGPKLLIQFQNNGVVDDSQLPKDRFSAERLKGVDSTLKIQPAKLEDSAVYLCASSARGELFFGSGTQLSVL.

The CDR3 loop reads CASSDLDEQYF. As DNA, the CDR3 is TGTGCCAGCAGTGATTTAGACGAGCAGTACTTC. The chain couples TRBV2 to TRBJ2-7; D not resolved. Germline CDR1 and CDR2: SNHLY and FYNNEI. The CDR3 totals 11 residues. The V end lost 3 bases, the J end lost 5 bases, and 5 bases lay between the germline ends.

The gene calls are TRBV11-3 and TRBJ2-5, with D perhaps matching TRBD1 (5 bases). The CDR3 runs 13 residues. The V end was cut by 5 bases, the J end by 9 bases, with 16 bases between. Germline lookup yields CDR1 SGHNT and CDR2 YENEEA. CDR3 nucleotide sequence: TGTGCCAGCAGCGTCAGAAATCCAGGGCCCCAGTACTTC. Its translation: CASSVRNPGPQYF.

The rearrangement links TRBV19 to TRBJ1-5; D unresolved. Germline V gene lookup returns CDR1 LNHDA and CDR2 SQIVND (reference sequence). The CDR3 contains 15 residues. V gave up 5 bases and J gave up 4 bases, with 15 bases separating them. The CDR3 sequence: CASSPRSAGNQPQHF. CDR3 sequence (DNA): TGTGCCAGTAGTCCCCGCTCGGCGGGAAATCAGCCCCAGCATTTT.

The CDR3 region is CASRPDRGETQYF. The CDR3 region has the DNA TGTGCCAGCAGACCCGACAGGGGGGAGACCCAGTACTTC. The chain joins TRBV6-5 to TRBJ2-5, with 9 bases aligning to TRBD1. Germline CDR1 reads MNHEY; CDR2 reads SVGAGI. This CDR3 comprises 13 residues. The J segment lost 5 bases and the V segment lost 6 bases, leaving 4 bases of the junction unmatched.

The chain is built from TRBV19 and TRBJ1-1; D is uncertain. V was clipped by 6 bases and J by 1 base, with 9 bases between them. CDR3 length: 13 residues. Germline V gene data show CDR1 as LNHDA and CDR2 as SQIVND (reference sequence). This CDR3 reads CASSLARNTEAFF. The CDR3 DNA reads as TGTGCCAGTAGCCTTGCGAGGAACACTGAAGCTTTCTTT.

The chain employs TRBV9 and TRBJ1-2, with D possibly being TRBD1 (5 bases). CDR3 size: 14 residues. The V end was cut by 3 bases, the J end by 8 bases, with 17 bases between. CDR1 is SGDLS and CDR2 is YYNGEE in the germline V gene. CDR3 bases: TGTGCCAGCAGCGCGGGGGGACGGCCCGGCGGCTACACCTTC. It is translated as CASSAGGRPGGYTF.

In DNA form, the CDR3 reads TGTGCCAGCACCCGGGGGGGGAGTAGCACAGATACGCAGTATTTT. It translates to CASTRGGSSTDTQYF. This chain uses TRBV5-4 with TRBJ2-3; TRBD2 matches 8 bases. CDR1 and CDR2 (germline): SGHNT, YYREEE (reference sequence). This CDR3 has 15 residues. J was trimmed by 0 bases and V by 6 bases; bases with no gene match: 6.

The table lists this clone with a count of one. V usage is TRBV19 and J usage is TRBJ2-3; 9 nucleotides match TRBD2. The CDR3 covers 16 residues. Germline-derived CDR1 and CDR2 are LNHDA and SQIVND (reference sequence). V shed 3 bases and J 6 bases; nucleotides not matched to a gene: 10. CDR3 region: CASSMLASGARDTQYF. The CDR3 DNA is TGTGCCAGTAGTATGTTGGCTAGCGGGGCACGGGATACGCAGTATTTT.

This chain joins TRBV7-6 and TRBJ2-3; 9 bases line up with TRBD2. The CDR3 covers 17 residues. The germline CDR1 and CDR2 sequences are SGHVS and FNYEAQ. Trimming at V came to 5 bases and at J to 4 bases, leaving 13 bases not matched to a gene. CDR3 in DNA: TGTGCCAGCAGCCCACTTGCGGGGGGGGCCGTGTCAGATACGCAGTATTTT. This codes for CASSPLAGGAVSDTQYF.

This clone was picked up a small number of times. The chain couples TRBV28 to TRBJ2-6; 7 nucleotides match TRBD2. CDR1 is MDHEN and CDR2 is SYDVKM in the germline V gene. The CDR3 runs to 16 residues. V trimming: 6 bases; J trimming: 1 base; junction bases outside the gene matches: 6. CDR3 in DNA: TGTGCCAGCAGGGGCCGCGGGGGATCTGGGGCCAACGTCCTGACTTTC. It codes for CASRGRGGSGANVLTF.

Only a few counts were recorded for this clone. CDR3 amino acids: CASSEYNGDTQYF. The CDR3 DNA is TGTGCCAGCAGCGAATATAACGGAGATACGCAGTATTTT. This chain connects TRBV2 to TRBJ2-3, with D uncertain. The germline V gene has CDR1 SNHLY and CDR2 FYNNEI. The V gene lost 6 bases and the J gene lost 5 bases, with 12 bases spanning the gap. The CDR3 covers 13 residues.